Each of the 26 T cell receptor beta chains below was sequenced from the same sample in a study of T cell responses to AZD1222 COVID-19 vaccine. The assay was immunoSEQ multiplex PCR, and TCRdb's table has in-frame clones only and misses some. Among about 130,000 clones, around 90% were seen once, and the ten largest hold about 7.9%. This material consisted of peripheral blood, taken on day 0 of AZD1222 vaccination. The receptors were sampled from an adult in good health.

CDR3 DNA: TGTGCCAGCAGCCCCCGACAGGCTGTCATGAACACTGAAGCTTTCTTT. This encodes CASSPRQAVMNTEAFF. The chain joins TRBV7-2 to TRBJ1-1; tentative D call: TRBD1 (6 bases). Trimming left V 5 bases short and J 0 bases short, with 16 bases between. Germline V gives CDR1 SGHTA, CDR2 FQGNSA. The CDR3 runs to 16 residues.

V is TRBV18 and J is TRBJ2-7; 9 bases are a match to TRBD1. J gave up 6 bases and V 4 bases, and 10 bases lay outside the gene matches. The CDR3 contains 15 residues. Looked up from germline, CDR1 is KGHSH and CDR2 is LQKENI. The CDR3 DNA sequence: TGTGCCAGCTCACGCTTGGGACAGGGTCAGAGCGAGCAGTACTTC. This encodes CASSRLGQGQSEQYF.

This sequence joins TRBV11-2 and TRBJ2-2, with D possibly TRBD2 on 5 matching bases. Germline CDR1 and CDR2: SGHAT and FQNNGV. This CDR3 contains 15 residues. The V end was cut by 1 base, the J end by 4 bases, with 10 bases between. The CDR3 region has the DNA TGTGCCAGCAGCTTAGGAGCGGACCGCACCGGGGAGCTGTTTTTT. This translates into CASSLGADRTGELFF.

The genes are TRBV7-3 and TRBJ1-6; a possible D gene is TRBD1 (6 bases). Between the trimmed V and J ends, which lost 5 bases and 5 bases, there was a span of 10 bases. The CDR3 is made up of 14 amino acids. Germline CDR1 SGHTA, CDR2 FQGTGA. CDR3 sequence (DNA): TGTGCCAGCAGCAAGAGGACAGATAATTCACCCCTCCACTTT. As protein: CASSKRTDNSPLHF.

The chain uses TRBV5-4 and TRBJ1-6, with a possible D match to TRBD1 (6 bases). This CDR3 has 15 amino acids. Trimming took 4 bases from V and 7 from J, leaving 15 bases between them. CDR1 SGHNT and CDR2 YYREEE come from the germline V gene (reference sequence). The DNA for the CDR3 is TGTGCCAGCAGCCGCCGGACAGTGAGAAATTCACCCCTCCACTTT. Translating gives CASSRRTVRNSPLHF.

The rearrangement uses TRBV3-1 (or the pseudogene TRBV3-2) and TRBJ1-4; no firm D call. Germline assignment: CDR1 LGHDT and CDR2 YNNKEL (reference sequence). The CDR3 spans 15 residues. Between the trimmed V and J ends, which lost 0 bases and 8 bases, there was a span of 13 bases. The CDR3 region has the DNA TGTGCCAGCAGCCAAGAGTCAGCACCCCGGGAAAAACTGTTTTTT. Protein sequence: CASSQESAPREKLFF.

This chain connects TRBV7-2 to TRBJ2-1; unclear D gene. Germline V gene lookup returns CDR1 SGHTA and CDR2 FQGNSA. V gave up 2 bases and J gave up 0 bases, with 11 bases separating them. This CDR3 has 16 residues. The CDR3 sequence is CASSLRPGDSYNEQFF. DNA for the CDR3: TGTGCCAGCAGCTTAAGACCTGGAGACTCCTACAATGAGCAGTTCTTC.

The V call is TRBV11-2, the J call TRBJ1-1; TRBD1 agrees at 8 bases. The CDR3 sequence is 14 residues long. From germline, CDR1 is SGHAT and CDR2 FQNNGV. V was clipped by 5 bases and J by 4 bases; unmatched bases: 6. Here the CDR3 DNA reads TGTGCCAGCAGCACCCAAACAGGGGGCACTGAAGCTTTCTTT. Translated: CASSTQTGGTEAFF.

This chain links TRBV11-3 with TRBJ2-2; D may match TRBD1 or TRBD2 (5 bases each). Between the trimmed V and J ends, which lost 5 bases and 3 bases, there was a span of 7 bases. There are 13 residues in the CDR3. Germline CDR1 and CDR2: SGHNT and YENEEA. The CDR3 spells CASSEGYTGELFF. In DNA, the CDR3 is TGTGCCAGCAGCGAGGGGTACACCGGGGAGCTGTTTTTT.

V gene TRBV5-6 combines with J gene TRBJ2-7; D remains unclear. Germline V lookup: CDR1 SGHDT, CDR2 YYEEEE. V was pared by 0 bases and J by 1 base, with 8 bases between. The CDR3 has 14 residues. DNA for the CDR3: TGTGCCAGCAGCTTGGGGTTATCATCCTACGAGCAGTACTTC. Translating gives CASSLGLSSYEQYF.

This chain's CDR3 is CASSFALAGKETQYF. CDR3 nucleotides: TGTGCCAGCAGCTTTGCACTAGCGGGAAAAGAGACCCAGTACTTC. This chain connects TRBV7-7 to TRBJ2-5; the match to TRBD2 covers 10 bases. V lost 3 bases to trimming and J lost 3 bases; unmatched junction nucleotides: 4. There are 15 residues in the CDR3. Germline V lookup: CDR1 SSHAT, CDR2 FNYEAQ (reference sequence).

The J gene is TRBJ2-1, the V gene TRBV5-1; D possibly corresponds to TRBD2 (5 bases). Between the trimmed V and J ends, which lost 0 bases and 8 bases, there was a span of 18 bases. Germline V gene lookup returns CDR1 SGHRS and CDR2 YFSETQ. The CDR3 length is 16 residues. This chain's CDR3 is CASSLEAWENSDEQFF. Written as DNA, the CDR3 is TGCGCCAGCAGCTTGGAGGCCTGGGAAAATAGCGATGAGCAGTTCTTC.

The chain employs TRBV5-6 and TRBJ1-4; D not resolved. The CDR3 is 16 residues long. Looked up from germline, CDR1 is SGHDT and CDR2 is YYEEEE. The ends were cut back, 1 base at V and 1 base at J, with 11 bases in the middle. For the CDR3, the DNA is TGTGCCAGCAGCTTGAATGGGATTGGAACTAATGAAAAACTGTTTTTT. Protein: CASSLNGIGTNEKLFF.

The chain is built from TRBV6-5 and TRBJ2-1; 9 nucleotides match TRBD2. CDR3 size: 15 residues. With 4 bases clipped from V and 5 bases from J, the junction kept 6 bases outside the gene matches. Germline assignment: CDR1 MNHEY and CDR2 SVGAGI. The CDR3 loop is CASSFSGGSNNEQFF. The CDR3 DNA sequence: TGTGCCAGCAGTTTTAGCGGGGGAAGTAACAATGAGCAGTTCTTC.

The chain recombines TRBV6-6 with TRBJ1-6, with 8 bases lining up with TRBD1. CDR1 is MNHNY, CDR2 SVGAGI, per germline (reference sequence). The CDR3 extends over 17 amino acids. V lost 5 bases, J lost 1 base, and 7 bases stayed unmatched. CDR3 residues: CASSPLTGGSYNSPLHF. In nucleotides, the CDR3 is TGTGCCAGCAGTCCCCTCACAGGGGGATCCTATAATTCACCCCTCCACTTT.

This sequence joins TRBV5-1 and TRBJ2-5, with D perhaps matching TRBD1 or TRBD2 (5 bases each). CDR3 length: 14 amino acids. Germline loops: CDR1 SGHRS, CDR2 YFSETQ. V was shortened by 4 bases and J by 3 bases, with 13 bases between the two germline ends. CDR3 sequence (DNA): TGCGCCAGCAGCACCGGGACCAACAAAGAGACCCAGTACTTC. This encodes CASSTGTNKETQYF.

J is TRBJ2-7 and V is TRBV6-2 or TRBV6-3; D not resolved. The CDR3 length is 11 residues. With 2 bases removed from V and 7 bases from J, the gap between germline ends came to 6 bases. In germline, CDR1 is MNHEY, CDR2 SVGEGT. The CDR3 DNA reads TGTGCCAGCAGTTACCTGCGGGAGCAGTACTTC. Residues: CASSYLREQYF.

The rearrangement links TRBV12-3 or TRBV12-4 to TRBJ1-6; D unclear. The CDR3 has 13 residues. Trimming left V 1 base short and J 7 bases short, with 5 bases between. The CDR3 is CASSLVGNSPLHF. In DNA, the CDR3 is TGTGCCAGCAGTTTAGTGGGGAATTCACCCCTCCACTTT.

The chain links TRBV19 to TRBJ2-7, with D perhaps matching TRBD2 (5 bases). CDR1 and CDR2 from the germline V gene are LNHDA and SQIVND (reference sequence). Trimming cost V 7 bases and J 6 bases, with 19 bases left between them. The CDR3 totals 14 residues. The CDR3 sequence is CASTAGPREGEQYF. The DNA of the CDR3 is TGTGCCAGTACGGCCGGCCCACGAGAGGGCGAGCAGTACTTC.

This clone appeared a single time. The V gene is TRBV7-9, the J gene TRBJ1-4; no clear D gene. V dropped 1 base and J dropped 8 bases, with 17 bases sitting between them. CDR3 size: 16 residues. Per the germline V gene, CDR1 is SEHNR and CDR2 is FQNEAQ (reference sequence). The CDR3 region is CASSLESPGLAEKLFF. The CDR3 region has the DNA TGTGCCAGCAGCTTAGAGAGTCCAGGACTAGCGGAAAAACTGTTTTTT. The whole variable domain, filled in from reference TRBV7-9 and TRBJ1-4, reads DTGVSQNPRHKITKRGQNVTFRCDPISEHNRLYWYRQTLGQGPEFLTYFQNEAQLEKSRLLSDRFSAERPKGSFSTLEIQRTEQGDSAMYLCASSLESPGLAEKLFFGSGTQLSVL.

V is TRBV6-6 and J is TRBJ1-3; 8 bases align to TRBD1. After removal of 8 bases from V and 2 bases from J, the junction contained 8 bases not matched to a gene. This CDR3 has 15 amino acids. CDR1 and CDR2 from the germline V gene are MNHNY and SVGAGI (reference sequence). Written as DNA, the CDR3 is TGTGCCAGCCTCGGACAGGGAGGAACTGGAAACACCATATATTTT. This gives the protein CASLGQGGTGNTIYF.

The sample holds one count of this clone. The V call is TRBV6-8, the J call TRBJ1-2; 8 bases map to TRBD1. Germline assignment: CDR1 MNHGY and CDR2 SAAAGT. CDR3 length: 16 residues. V shed 7 bases, J shed 4 bases, and the junction held 14 bases outside the gene matches. The CDR3 loop is CASTSNRGFGCYGYTF. CDR3 DNA: TGTGCCAGCACGTCAAACAGGGGGTTTGGGTGCTATGGCTACACCTTC.

As concerns this clone: Other DNA variants within this sample encode the same CDR3. The rearrangement joins TRBV9 to TRBJ2-4; 7 bases match TRBD2. In germline, CDR1 is SGDLS, CDR2 YYNGEE. V lost 2 bases and J lost 0; bases outside the gene matches: 5. CDR3 length: 16 residues. In DNA form, the CDR3 reads TGTGCCAGCAGCGTGGGAGGGGCTTTAGCCAAAAACATTCAGTACTTC. Translated: CASSVGGALAKNIQYF.

The V call is TRBV20-1, the J call TRBJ2-5; 7 bases are a match to TRBD2. The germline gives CDR1 DFQATT, CDR2 SNEGSKA (reference sequence). This CDR3 contains 14 residues. V gave up 4 bases and J gave up 4 bases; unmatched junction bases: 9. The CDR3 DNA reads TGCAGTGCTATTGATTCGGGGGGTCGAGAGACCCAGTACTTC. Its protein is CSAIDSGGRETQYF.

The rearrangement links TRBV5-4 to TRBJ2-5; maybe TRBD2 (5 bases). Looked up from germline, CDR1 is SGHNT and CDR2 is YYREEE (reference sequence). The CDR3 totals 14 residues. Between the trimmed V and J ends, which lost 1 base and 0 bases, there was a span of 7 bases. CDR3 in DNA: TGTGCCAGCAGCTTGAGGCGGGACCAAGAGACCCAGTACTTC. Translating it yields CASSLRRDQETQYF. The full variable domain, rest sourced from reference TRBV5-4 and TRBJ2-5, is ETGVTQSPTHLIKTRGQQVTLRCSSQSGHNTVSWYQQALGQGPQFIFQYYREEENGRGNFPPRFSGLQFPNYSSELNVNALELDDSALYLCASSLRRDQETQYFGPGTRLLVL.

V gene TRBV11-2 combines with J gene TRBJ2-3, with TRBD1 as a possible D gene (6 bases). The germline V and J ends were trimmed by 7 bases and 0 bases, with 14 bases remaining between them. The germline V gene encodes CDR1 SGHAT and CDR2 FQNNGV. The CDR3 covers 15 residues. The CDR3 here is CASTQGQGSTDTQYF. The CDR3, as DNA: TGTGCCAGCACCCAGGGGCAGGGTAGCACAGATACGCAGTATTTT. Complete variable domain (other parts from reference TRBV11-2 and TRBJ2-3): EAGVAQSPRYKIIEKRQSVAFWCNPISGHATLYWYQQILGQGPKLLIQFQNNGVVDDSQLPKDRFSAERLKGVDSTLKIQPAKLEDSAVYLCASTQGQGSTDTQYFGPGTRLTVL.